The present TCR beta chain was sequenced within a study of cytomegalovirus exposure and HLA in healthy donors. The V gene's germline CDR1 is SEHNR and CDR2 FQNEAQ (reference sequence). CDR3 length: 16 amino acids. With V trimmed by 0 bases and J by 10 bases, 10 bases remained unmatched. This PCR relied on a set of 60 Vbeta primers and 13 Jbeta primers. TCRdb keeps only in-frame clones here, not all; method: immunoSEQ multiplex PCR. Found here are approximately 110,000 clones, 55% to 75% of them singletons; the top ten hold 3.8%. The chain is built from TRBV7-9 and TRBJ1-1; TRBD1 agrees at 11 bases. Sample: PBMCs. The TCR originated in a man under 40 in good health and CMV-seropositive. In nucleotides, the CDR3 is TGTGCCAGCAGCTTAGCACCGGGACAGGGGGAGTTAAGAGCTTTCTTT. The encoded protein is CASSLAPGQGELRAFF.